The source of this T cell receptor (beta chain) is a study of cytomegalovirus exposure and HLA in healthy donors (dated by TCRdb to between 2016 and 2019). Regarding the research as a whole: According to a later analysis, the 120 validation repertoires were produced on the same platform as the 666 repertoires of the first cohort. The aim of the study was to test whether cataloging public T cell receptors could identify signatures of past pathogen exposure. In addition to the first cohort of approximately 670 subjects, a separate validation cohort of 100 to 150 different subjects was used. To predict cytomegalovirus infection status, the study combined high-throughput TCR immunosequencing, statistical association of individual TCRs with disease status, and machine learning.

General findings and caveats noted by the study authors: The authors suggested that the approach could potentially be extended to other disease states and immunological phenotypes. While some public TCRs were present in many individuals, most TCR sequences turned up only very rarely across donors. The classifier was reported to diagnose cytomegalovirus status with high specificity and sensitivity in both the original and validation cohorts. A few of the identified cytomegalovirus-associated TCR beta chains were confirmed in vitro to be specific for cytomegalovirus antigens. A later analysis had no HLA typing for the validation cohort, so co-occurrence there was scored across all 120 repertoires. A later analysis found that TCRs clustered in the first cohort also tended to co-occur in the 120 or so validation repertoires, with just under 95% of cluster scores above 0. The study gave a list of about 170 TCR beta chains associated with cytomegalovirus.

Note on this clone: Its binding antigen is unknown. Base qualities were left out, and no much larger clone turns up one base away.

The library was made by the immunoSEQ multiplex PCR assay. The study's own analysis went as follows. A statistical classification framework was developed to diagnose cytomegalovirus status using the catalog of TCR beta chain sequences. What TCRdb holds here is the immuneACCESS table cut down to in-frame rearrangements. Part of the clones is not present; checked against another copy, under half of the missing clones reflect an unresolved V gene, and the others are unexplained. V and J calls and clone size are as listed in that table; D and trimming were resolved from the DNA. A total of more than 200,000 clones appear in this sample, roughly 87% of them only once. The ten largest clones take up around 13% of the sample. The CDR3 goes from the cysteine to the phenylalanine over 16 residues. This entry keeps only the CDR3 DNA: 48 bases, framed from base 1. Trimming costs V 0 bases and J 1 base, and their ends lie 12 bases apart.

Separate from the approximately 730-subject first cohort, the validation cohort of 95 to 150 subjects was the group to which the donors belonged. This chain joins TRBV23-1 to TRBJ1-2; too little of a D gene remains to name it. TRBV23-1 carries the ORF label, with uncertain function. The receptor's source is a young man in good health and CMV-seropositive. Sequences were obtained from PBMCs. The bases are TGCGCCAGCAGTCAATCACCAGGCGGATTTAACTATGGCTACACCTTC. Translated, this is CASSQSPGGFNYGYTF.